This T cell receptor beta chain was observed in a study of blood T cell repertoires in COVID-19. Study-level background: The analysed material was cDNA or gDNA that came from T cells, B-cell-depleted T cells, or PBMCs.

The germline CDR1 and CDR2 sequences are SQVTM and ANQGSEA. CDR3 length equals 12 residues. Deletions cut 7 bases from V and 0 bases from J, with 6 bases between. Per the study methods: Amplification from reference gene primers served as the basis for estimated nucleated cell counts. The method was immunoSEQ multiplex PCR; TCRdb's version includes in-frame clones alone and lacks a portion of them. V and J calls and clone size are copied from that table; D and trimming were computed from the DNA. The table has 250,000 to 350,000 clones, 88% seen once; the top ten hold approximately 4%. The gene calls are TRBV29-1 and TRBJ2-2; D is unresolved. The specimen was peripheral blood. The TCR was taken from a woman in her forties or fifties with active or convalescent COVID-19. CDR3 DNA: TGCAGCGGTCGGGCGAACACCGGGGAGCTGTTTTTT. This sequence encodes CSGRANTGELFF.